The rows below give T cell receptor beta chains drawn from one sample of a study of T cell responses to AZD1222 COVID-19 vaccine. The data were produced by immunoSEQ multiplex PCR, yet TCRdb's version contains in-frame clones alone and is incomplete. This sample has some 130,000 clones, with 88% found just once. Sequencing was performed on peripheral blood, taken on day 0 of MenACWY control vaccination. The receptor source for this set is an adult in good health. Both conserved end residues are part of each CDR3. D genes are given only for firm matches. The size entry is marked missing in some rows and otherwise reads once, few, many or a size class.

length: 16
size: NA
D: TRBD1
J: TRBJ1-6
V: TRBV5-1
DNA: TGCGCCAGCAGCCGAGACGGCCGGGACAGTAATTCACCCCTCCACTTT
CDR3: CASSRDGRDSNSPLHF

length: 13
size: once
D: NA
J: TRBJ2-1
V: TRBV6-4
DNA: TGTGCCAGCAGAAACGAAGGGAATAATGAGCAGTTCTTC
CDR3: CASRNEGNNEQFF

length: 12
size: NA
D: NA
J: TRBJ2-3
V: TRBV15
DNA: TGTGCCACCGGAGGGGAGACAGATACGCAGTATTTT
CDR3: CATGGETDTQYF

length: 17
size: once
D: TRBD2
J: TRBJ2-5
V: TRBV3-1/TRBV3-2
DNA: TGTGCCAGCAGCCTACGTCAGGGACTAGCGGGTCAAGAGACCCAGTACTTC
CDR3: CASSLRQGLAGQETQYF

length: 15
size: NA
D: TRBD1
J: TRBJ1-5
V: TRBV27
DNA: TGTGCCAGCAGTTGGACAGGTCTTGGAGGTCAGCCCCAGCATTTT
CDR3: CASSWTGLGGQPQHF

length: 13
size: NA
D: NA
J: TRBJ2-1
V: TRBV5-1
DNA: TGCGCCAGCAGCTTACTACCCGAAAATGAGCAGTTCTTC
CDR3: CASSLLPENEQFF

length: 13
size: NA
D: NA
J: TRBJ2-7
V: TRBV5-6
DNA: TGTGCCAGCAGCTGGGCCTCCGACTCCGAGCAGTACTTC
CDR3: CASSWASDSEQYF

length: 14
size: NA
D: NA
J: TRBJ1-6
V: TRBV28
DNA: TGTGCCAGCAGTCCGTCCCCCTATAATTCACCCCTCCACTTT
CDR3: CASSPSPYNSPLHF

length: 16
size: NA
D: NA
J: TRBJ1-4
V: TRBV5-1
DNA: TGCGCCAGCAGCTTGCGTGGGGCGGCAGATAATGAAAAACTGTTTTTT
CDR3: CASSLRGAADNEKLFF

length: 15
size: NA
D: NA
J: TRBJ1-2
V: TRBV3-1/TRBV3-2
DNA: TGTGCCAGCAGCCAAGATCGGGGGCCGGAACATGGCTACACCTTC
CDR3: CASSQDRGPEHGYTF

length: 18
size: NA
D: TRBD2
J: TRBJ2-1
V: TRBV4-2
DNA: TGTGCCAGCAGCCAAGATTCTCGAGCGGGGAGCTCCTACAATGAGCAGTTCTTC
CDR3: CASSQDSRAGSSYNEQFF

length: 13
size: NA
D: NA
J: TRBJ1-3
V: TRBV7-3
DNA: TGTGCCAGCGCCGGCCTCTCTGGAAACACCATATATTTT
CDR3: CASAGLSGNTIYF

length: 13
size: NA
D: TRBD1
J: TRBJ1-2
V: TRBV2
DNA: TGTGCCAGCAGTTCCGACAGGGCCTATGGCTACACCTTC
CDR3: CASSSDRAYGYTF

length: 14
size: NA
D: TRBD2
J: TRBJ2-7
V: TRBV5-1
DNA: TGCGCCAGCACTGCGAGCGGGAGGGCCCTCGAGCAGTACTTC
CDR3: CASTASGRALEQYF

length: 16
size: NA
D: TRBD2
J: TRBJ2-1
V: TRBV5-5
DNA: TGTGCCAGCAGCCTCCCGGGACTAGCGGGAGCGAATGAGCAGTTCTTC
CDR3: CASSLPGLAGANEQFF

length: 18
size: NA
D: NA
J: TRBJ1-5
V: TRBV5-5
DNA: TGTGCCAGCAGCTTTTTCGGGACAAAGCCCGGGAGGGATCAGCCCCAGCATTTT
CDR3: CASSFFGTKPGRDQPQHF

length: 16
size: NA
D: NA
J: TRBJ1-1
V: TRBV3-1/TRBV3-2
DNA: TGTGCCAGCAGCCAAGATCTGGGGGGTGTAGGCACTGAAGCTTTCTTT
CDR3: CASSQDLGGVGTEAFF

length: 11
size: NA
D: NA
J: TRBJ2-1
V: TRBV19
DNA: TGTGCCAGTAGTACGTCAGGAGAGCAGTTCTTC
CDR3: CASSTSGEQFF

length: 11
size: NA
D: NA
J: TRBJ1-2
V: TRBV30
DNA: TGTGCCTGGAGAGAGGTATATGGCTACACCTTC
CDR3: CAWREVYGYTF

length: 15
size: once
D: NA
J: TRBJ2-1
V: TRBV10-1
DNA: TGCGCCAGCAGTGATTTTGGGACTTCCTACAATGAGCAGTTCTTC
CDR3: CASSDFGTSYNEQFF

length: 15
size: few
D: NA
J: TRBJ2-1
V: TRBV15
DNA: TGTGCCACCAGCACCGTACTAGGGCCCTACAATGAGCAGTTCTTC
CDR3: CATSTVLGPYNEQFF

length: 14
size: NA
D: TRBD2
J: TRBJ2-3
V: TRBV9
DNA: TGTGCCAGCAGCGGAGCGGGAGGGCCGTATACGCAGTATTTT
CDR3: CASSGAGGPYTQYF

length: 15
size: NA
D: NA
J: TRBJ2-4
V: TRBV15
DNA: TGTGCCACCAGCAGAGATAGAGGGTTAAAAAACATTCAGTACTTC
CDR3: CATSRDRGLKNIQYF

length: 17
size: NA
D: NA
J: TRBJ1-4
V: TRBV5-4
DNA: TGTGCCAGCAGCTCCCGGCGTAGGCAAACAACTAATGAAAAACTGTTTTTT
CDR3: CASSSRRRQTTNEKLFF

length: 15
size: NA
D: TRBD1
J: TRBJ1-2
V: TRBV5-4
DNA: TGTGCCAGCAGCTTGAGTTTTGGCAGGGGGCTTGGCTACACCTTC
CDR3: CASSLSFGRGLGYTF

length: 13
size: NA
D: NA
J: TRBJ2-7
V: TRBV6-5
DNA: TGTGCCAGCAGATGGGGACTCTTTTACGAGCAGTACTTC
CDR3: CASRWGLFYEQYF

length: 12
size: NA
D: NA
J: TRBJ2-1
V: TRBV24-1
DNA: TGTGCCATCTCCAGGGGTCCGCTAGAGCAGTTCTTC
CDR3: CAISRGPLEQFF

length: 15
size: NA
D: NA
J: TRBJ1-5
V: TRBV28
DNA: TGTGCCAGCGGCAATGGGGCTAGGGGGAATCAGCCCCAGCATTTT
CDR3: CASGNGARGNQPQHF

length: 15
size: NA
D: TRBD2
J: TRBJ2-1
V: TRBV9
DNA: TGTGCCAGCAGCGTACAGGGACTAACCTACAATGAGCAGTTCTTC
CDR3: CASSVQGLTYNEQFF